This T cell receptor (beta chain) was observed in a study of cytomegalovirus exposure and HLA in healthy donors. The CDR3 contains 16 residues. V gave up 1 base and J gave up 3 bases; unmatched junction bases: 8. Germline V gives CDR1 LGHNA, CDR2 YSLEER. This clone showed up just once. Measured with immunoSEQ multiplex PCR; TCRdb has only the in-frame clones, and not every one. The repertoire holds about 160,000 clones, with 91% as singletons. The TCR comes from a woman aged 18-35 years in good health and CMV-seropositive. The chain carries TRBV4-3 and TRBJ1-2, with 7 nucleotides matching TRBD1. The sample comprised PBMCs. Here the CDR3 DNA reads TGCGCCAGCAGCCAAGGCGAGGGGGCCCCTGACTATGGCTACACCTTC. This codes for CASSQGEGAPDYGYTF.